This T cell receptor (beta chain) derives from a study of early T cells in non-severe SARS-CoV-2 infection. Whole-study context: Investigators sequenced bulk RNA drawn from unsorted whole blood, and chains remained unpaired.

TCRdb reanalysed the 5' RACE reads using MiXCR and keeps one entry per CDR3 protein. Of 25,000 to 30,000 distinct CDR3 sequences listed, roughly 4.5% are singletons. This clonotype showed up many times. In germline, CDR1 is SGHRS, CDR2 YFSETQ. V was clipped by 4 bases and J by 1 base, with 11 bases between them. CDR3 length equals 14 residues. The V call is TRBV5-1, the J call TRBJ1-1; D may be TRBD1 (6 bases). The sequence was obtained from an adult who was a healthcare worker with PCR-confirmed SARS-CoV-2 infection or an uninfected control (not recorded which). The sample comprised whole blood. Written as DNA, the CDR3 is TGCGCCAGCAGCCAACAGGGACAGAACACTGAAGCTTTCTTT. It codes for CASSQQGQNTEAFF. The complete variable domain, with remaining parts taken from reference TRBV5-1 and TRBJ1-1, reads KAGVTQTPRYLIKTRGQQVTLSCSPISGHRSVSWYQQTPGQGLQFLFEYFSETQRNKGNFPGRFSGRQFSNSRSEMNVSTLELGDSALYLCASSQQGQNTEAFFGQGTRLTVV.